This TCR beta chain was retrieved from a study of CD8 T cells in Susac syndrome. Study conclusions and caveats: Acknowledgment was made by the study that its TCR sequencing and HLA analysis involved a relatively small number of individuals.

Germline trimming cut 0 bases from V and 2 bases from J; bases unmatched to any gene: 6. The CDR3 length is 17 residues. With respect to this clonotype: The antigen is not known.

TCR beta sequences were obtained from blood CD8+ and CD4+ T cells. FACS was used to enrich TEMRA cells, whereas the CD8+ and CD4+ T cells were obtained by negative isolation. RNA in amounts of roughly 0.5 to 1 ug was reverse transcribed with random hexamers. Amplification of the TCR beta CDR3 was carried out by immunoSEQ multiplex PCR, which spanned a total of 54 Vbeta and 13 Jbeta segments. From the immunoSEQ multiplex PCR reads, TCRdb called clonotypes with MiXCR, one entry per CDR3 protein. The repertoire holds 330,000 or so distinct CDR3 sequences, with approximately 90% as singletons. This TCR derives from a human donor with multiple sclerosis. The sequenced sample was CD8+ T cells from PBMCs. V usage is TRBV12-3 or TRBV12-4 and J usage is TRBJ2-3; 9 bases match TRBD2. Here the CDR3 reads CASSLAGGRAFTDTQYF. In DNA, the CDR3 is TGTGCCAGCAGTTTAGCGGGCGGGAGGGCCTTCACAGATACGCAGTATTTT.